This T cell receptor (beta chain) is drawn from a study of blood T cell repertoires in COVID-19. Study overall: COVID-19 samples, acute and convalescent, were from the United States, Italy and Spain. The cDNA or gDNA used as material had been derived from T cells, B-cell-depleted T cells, or PBMCs.

The V end was cut by 4 bases, the J end by 8 bases, with 14 bases between. Germline V CDR1 and CDR2: SGHKS, YYEKEE (reference sequence). This CDR3 contains 13 residues. Generated by immunoSEQ multiplex PCR, the TCRdb table keeps only in-frame clones and is missing some. The repertoire holds some 180,000 clones, with about 88% as singletons. The sample was peripheral blood. The J gene is TRBJ2-3, the V gene TRBV5-5; maybe TRBD2 (5 bases). The sequence was obtained from a man in his fifties or sixties with COVID-19, enrolled during active disease. The DNA for the CDR3 is TGTGCCAGCAGCGAGGCCGCAGGAGGTACGCAGTATTTT. Its protein product is CASSEAAGGTQYF.